The 27 T cell receptor beta chains below all came from one sample that was sequenced in a study of patients and donors after allogeneic stem cell transplantation. MiXCR was run by TCRdb on the RT-PCR reads, yielding one entry per CDR3 protein. The table lists about 150,000 distinct CDR3 sequences, about two fifths of them singletons, with 50% in the top ten. What was sequenced was blood, either unsorted or a sorted T cell fraction (not recorded which). The receptors were sampled from a human donor who was either an allogeneic HSCT recipient or a stem cell or donor lymphocyte infusion donor (not recorded which). It is not recorded whose cells these are; they may come from a transplant donor.

This clonotype has a handful of counts. The chain carries TRBV27 and TRBJ2-3; 12 positions agree with TRBD1. CDR3 length: 18 amino acids. Germline V gene lookup returns CDR1 MNHEY and CDR2 SMNVEV (reference sequence). V gave up 2 bases and J gave up 4 bases; unmatched junction bases: 10. CDR3 nucleotide sequence: TGTGCCAGCAGTTTAGATTCTCCGGGACAGGGGGCATCAGATACGCAGTATTTT. Protein product: CASSLDSPGQGASDTQYF.

The sample holds a few counts of this clonotype. This chain links TRBV7-2 with TRBJ1-3; a weak D match, TRBD1 (6 bases). V lost 4 bases to trimming and J lost 2 bases, with 9 bases between them. Germline CDR1 SGHTA, CDR2 FQGNSA. The CDR3 contains 14 residues. This CDR3 reads CASSSRGTGNTIYF. CDR3 nucleotides: TGTGCCAGCAGCTCCAGGGGTACTGGAAACACCATATATTTT.

This chain joins TRBV12-3 or TRBV12-4 and TRBJ2-5, with no clear D. The CDR3 spans 14 residues. Between the trimmed V and J ends, which lost 5 bases and 7 bases, there was a span of 17 bases. Here the CDR3 reads CASSPPRVPATQYF. CDR3 DNA sequence: TGTGCCAGCAGTCCACCCCGGGTCCCTGCGACCCAGTACTTC.

V is TRBV6-2 or TRBV6-3 and J is TRBJ1-5; D gene unclear. Germline V gene data show CDR1 as MNHEY and CDR2 as SVGEGT. The CDR3 length is 12 residues. V shed 4 bases and J shed 7 bases, with 8 bases lying between them. The CDR3 DNA sequence: TGTGCCAGCAGTTCATCAAGGCAGCCCCAGCATTTT. Translation: CASSSSRQPQHF.

This chain links TRBV3-1 with TRBJ2-3; TRBD1 is a possible D gene (5 bases). V lost 0 bases to trimming and J lost 5 bases, with 9 bases between them. The CDR3 spans 14 residues. CDR1 is LGHDT and CDR2 is YNNKEL in the germline V gene (reference sequence). The CDR3 reads CASSQDRAIDTQYF. In DNA form, the CDR3 reads TGTGCCAGCAGCCAAGACAGGGCAATAGATACGCAGTATTTT.

The chain joins TRBV9 to TRBJ2-3, with D uncertain. Trimming pared 0 bases from V and 0 bases from J, leaving 14 bases between. The CDR3 is 17 amino acids. CDR1 is SGDLS, CDR2 YYNGEE, per germline. CDR3 DNA: TGTGCCAGCAGCGTAGAGACTCCTCTGTTTAGCACAGATACGCAGTATTTT. The encoded protein is CASSVETPLFSTDTQYF.

This clonotype was seen a handful of times. The rearrangement links TRBV7-2 to TRBJ1-4; no firm D call. The CDR3 extends over 17 amino acids. The ends were cut back, 1 base at V and 8 bases at J, with 20 bases in the middle. CDR1 SGHTA and CDR2 FQGNSA come from the germline V gene. CDR3 nucleotide sequence: TGTGCCAGCAGCTTAGTTCCCCGCGGACTTAAGGGCGAAAAACTGTTTTTT. Translated: CASSLVPRGLKGEKLFF.

This clonotype has just a few counts. The chain couples TRBV12-3 or TRBV12-4 to TRBJ2-4; 7 nucleotides line up with TRBD1. After removal of 2 bases from V and 8 bases from J, the junction contained 3 bases not matched to a gene. This CDR3 contains 13 residues. Written as DNA, the CDR3 is TGTGCCAGCAGTTTATCCGGACAGGACATTCAGTACTTC. Translating gives CASSLSGQDIQYF.

On this clonotype: At one of its ends the junction is not consistent with the germline gene, which may arise from a read error. The gene calls are TRBV20-1 and TRBJ1-1; 10 nucleotides line up with TRBD1. Germline V lookup: CDR1 DFQATT, CDR2 SNEGSKA (reference sequence). CDR3 length: 13 residues. CDR3 sequence: CGARDRGNTEAFF. DNA for the CDR3: TGCGGTGCTAGGGACAGGGGGAACACTGAAGCTTTCTTT.

J is TRBJ1-1 and V is TRBV20-1; a possible D gene is TRBD1 (5 bases). V was trimmed by 3 bases and J by 1 base, leaving 9 bases between them. This CDR3 contains 13 residues. Germline lookup yields CDR1 DFQATT and CDR2 SNEGSKA (reference sequence). The CDR3: CSARGPQNTEAFF. CDR3 nucleotide sequence: TGCAGTGCTAGGGGACCGCAGAACACTGAAGCTTTCTTT.

This clonotype occurred a few times. This chain joins TRBV5-5 and TRBJ1-1; 10 bases fit TRBD1. The CDR3 is 17 residues long. Per the germline V gene, CDR1 is SGHKS and CDR2 is YYEKEE (reference sequence). With 4 bases clipped from V and 1 base from J, the junction kept 10 bases outside the gene matches. In DNA, the CDR3 is TGTGCCAGCAGCGTTTCCGGGACAGGGGTCGGGAACACTGAAGCTTTCTTT. This translates into CASSVSGTGVGNTEAFF.

This chain connects TRBV9 to TRBJ2-7; the D call may be TRBD1 or TRBD2 (6 bases each). The CDR3 has 15 amino acids. Germline V gene sequence: CDR1 SGDLS, CDR2 YYNGEE. V lost 2 bases and J 1 base, leaving 13 bases between the germline ends. The CDR3 here is CASSVTTGASYEQYF. In DNA form, the CDR3 reads TGTGCCAGCAGCGTCACCACGGGGGCTTCCTACGAGCAGTACTTC. The variable domain in full, completed from reference TRBV9 and TRBJ2-7, reads DSGVTQTPKHLITATGQRVTLRCSPRSGDLSVYWYQQSLDQGLQFLIQYYNGEERAKGNILERFSAQQFPDLHSELNLSSLELGDSALYFCASSVTTGASYEQYFGPGTRLTVT.

This clonotype was detected only a few times. This chain links TRBV4-1 with TRBJ1-5; 7 bases agree with TRBD1. The J segment lost 5 bases and the V segment lost 0 bases, leaving 4 bases of the junction unmatched. The CDR3 extends over 15 amino acids. Germline V gives CDR1 MGHRA, CDR2 YSYEKL. As DNA, the CDR3 is TGCGCCAGCAGCCAAGATGAGGGGGCCCATCAGCCCCAGCATTTT. It encodes CASSQDEGAHQPQHF.

This chain joins TRBV28 and TRBJ1-1; D remains unclear. CDR1 MDHEN and CDR2 SYDVKM come from the germline V gene. The V end was cut by 7 bases, the J end by 0 bases, with 6 bases between. The CDR3 consists of 12 residues. CDR3 coding DNA: TGTGCCAGCAACACTTTGAACACTGAAGCTTTCTTT. It is translated as CASNTLNTEAFF.

In its sample, this clonotype was seen a few times. The chain couples TRBV12-3 or TRBV12-4 to TRBJ1-1; D is unresolved. CDR3 length: 13 residues. V was cut by 1 base and J by 7 bases, with 10 bases left in between. The CDR3 nucleotides read TGTGCCAGCAGTTTAGGGTCGAGCTTTGAAGCTTTCTTT. It translates to CASSLGSSFEAFF.

There are a few counts of this clonotype. V gene TRBV28 combines with J gene TRBJ2-2; D is ambiguous. The germline CDR1 and CDR2 sequences are MDHEN and SYDVKM. V shed 5 bases and J shed 9 bases, with 7 bases lying between them. The CDR3 has 11 residues. The CDR3 sequence: CASSDPRELFF. CDR3 nucleotide sequence: TGTGCCAGCAGTGACCCTAGGGAGCTGTTTTTT.

The chain recombines TRBV5-1 with TRBJ2-7; 11 bases map to TRBD1. Germline V gene sequence: CDR1 SGHRS, CDR2 YFSETQ. V lost 4 bases and J lost 5; bases outside the gene matches: 11. This CDR3 region has 16 residues. CDR3 coding DNA: TGCGCCAGCAGCATGGGAAAGGGACAGGGGGTCGACGAGCAGTACTTC. This gives the protein CASSMGKGQGVDEQYF.

The V and J genes are TRBV20-1 and TRBJ1-6; a possible D gene is TRBD1 (6 bases). Trimming took off 1 base at V and 4 bases at J, with 8 bases between the two ends. The CDR3 runs to 14 residues. Germline CDR1 reads DFQATT; CDR2 reads SNEGSKA (reference sequence). Written as DNA, the CDR3 is TGCAGTGCTAGAGGGACAGCGTATAATTCACCCCTCCACTTT. It is translated as CSARGTAYNSPLHF.

This clonotype was seen only a few times. CDR3 nucleotides: TGTGCCAGCAGGTCCGCTGGGGGCACTGAAGCTTTCTTT. As protein: CASRSAGGTEAFF. The chain carries TRBV27 and TRBJ1-1; perhaps TRBD1 as D (5 bases). The CDR3 is 13 residues long. Trimming took 6 bases from V and 4 from J, leaving 12 bases between them. Germline V CDR1 and CDR2: MNHEY, SMNVEV (reference sequence).

This clonotype was found many times. This rearrangement joins TRBV28 to TRBJ1-1; D unresolved. This CDR3 comprises 13 residues. V was trimmed by 4 bases and J by 11 bases, leaving 17 bases between them. Germline loops: CDR1 MDHEN, CDR2 SYDVKM. The chain's CDR3 is CASSSRSYYIAFF. CDR3 bases: TGTGCCAGCAGTTCCCGGTCTTATTACATTGCTTTCTTT.

This chain links TRBV13 with TRBJ1-1, with D unresolved. Trimming removed 2 bases at V and 8 bases at J, with 12 bases between. The CDR3 consists of 13 residues. Germline-derived CDR1 and CDR2 are PRHDT and FYEKMQ (reference sequence). The CDR3 coding sequence is TGTGCCAGCAGCTTACAGGTTGGCAGGGAAGCTTTCTTT. Amino acid sequence: CASSLQVGREAFF.

In DNA, the CDR3 is TGCGCCAGCAGCTTGGTTGGGGACAGGAATTCACCCCTCCACTTT. As protein: CASSLVGDRNSPLHF. The rearrangement links TRBV5-1 to TRBJ1-6, with 8 bases identical to TRBD1. Germline values: CDR1 SGHRS, CDR2 YFSETQ. Germline trimming cut 0 bases from V and 7 bases from J; bases unmatched to any gene: 3. This CDR3 contains 15 residues.

J is TRBJ1-2 and V is TRBV7-9; D is undetermined. Germline V lookup: CDR1 SEHNR, CDR2 FQNEAQ (reference sequence). V lost 0 bases to trimming and J lost 6 bases, with 14 bases between them. This CDR3 is built from 15 residues. CDR3 coding DNA: TGTGCCAGCAGCTTAGCGGGCGGCGATACCCATGGCTACACCTTC. It translates to CASSLAGGDTHGYTF. Full variable domain (missing parts from reference TRBV7-9 and TRBJ1-2): DTGVSQNPRHKITKRGQNVTFRCDPISEHNRLYWYRQTLGQGPEFLTYFQNEAQLEKSRLLSDRFSAERPKGSFSTLEIQRTEQGDSAMYLCASSLAGGDTHGYTFGSGTRLTVV.

In this sample, this clonotype turned up a few times. This chain uses TRBV24-1 with TRBJ1-5, with TRBD1 matching 10 bases. The CDR3 is made up of 15 amino acids. Losses at the gene ends were 2 bases for V and 6 bases for J; bases not matched to a gene: 3. The germline V gene has CDR1 KGHDR and CDR2 SFDVKD. For the CDR3, the DNA is TGTGCCACCAGTGATTCGACAGGGGGCATTCAGCCCCAGCATTTT. Translating it yields CATSDSTGGIQPQHF.

The sample holds a few counts of this clonotype. J is TRBJ1-6 and V is TRBV12-3 or TRBV12-4, with a possible D match to TRBD1 (5 bases). This CDR3 is built from 15 residues. V lost 6 bases and J lost 9, with 18 bases in between. The CDR3 spells CASSLQQGVGSPLHF. In DNA, the CDR3 is TGTGCCAGCAGCCTGCAGCAGGGTGTTGGTTCACCCCTCCACTTT.

The chain carries TRBV28 and TRBJ2-7; 10 bases agree with TRBD1. Germline CDR1 reads MDHEN; CDR2 reads SYDVKM. The CDR3 runs 14 residues. J gave up 2 bases and V 6 bases, and 4 bases lay outside the gene matches. CDR3 sequence reads: CASRGDRGTYEQYF. The CDR3 coding sequence is TGTGCCAGCAGGGGGGACAGGGGAACCTACGAGCAGTACTTC.

There are a few counts of this clonotype. The gene calls are TRBV27 and TRBJ2-1; 8 bases are a match to TRBD2. Trimming at V came to 7 bases and at J to 0 bases, leaving 8 bases not matched to a gene. The CDR3 extends over 16 amino acids. CDR1 and CDR2 (germline): MNHEY, SMNVEV (reference sequence). CDR3 residues: CASIPGGESSYNEQFF. The CDR3 bases are TGTGCCAGCATCCCCGGGGGGGAAAGCTCCTACAATGAGCAGTTCTTC.